The next 8 T cell receptor beta chains were all read from a single sample in a study of OX40 agonist ivuxolimab in advanced cancers. The table came from immunoSEQ multiplex PCR; TCRdb's copy has only in-frame clones and leaves some out. The data contain more than 50,000 clones, around 90% of them singletons. Source: CD4+ or CD8+ T cells sorted from blood, taken in a trial of the OX40 agonist ivuxolimab. These receptors were taken from an adult with an advanced solid tumor such as melanoma, head and neck, liver or kidney cancer.

This chain uses TRBV18 with TRBJ2-7; D is possibly TRBD1 or TRBD2 (6 bases each). The CDR3 is 14 residues long. Trimming left V 6 bases short and J 4 bases short, with 16 bases between. Germline V gene sequence: CDR1 KGHSH, CDR2 LQKENI. Here the CDR3 DNA reads TGTGCCAGCTCTGATCAAGGGGGGATTTACGAGCAGTACTTC. It yields the protein CASSDQGGIYEQYF.

The chain couples TRBV28 to TRBJ1-3; no clear D. This CDR3 comprises 14 residues. V lost 5 bases, J lost 3 bases, and 11 bases lay in between. Germline CDR1 reads MDHEN; CDR2 reads SYDVKM. DNA of the CDR3: TGTGCCAGCAGTGTGAACAGCGGTGGAAACACCATATATTTT. It translates to CASSVNSGGNTIYF. Looking up the rest from reference TRBV28 and TRBJ1-3 gives the full variable domain: DVKVTQSSRYLVKRTGEKVFLECVQDMDHENMFWYRQDPGLGLRLIYFSYDVKMKEKGDIPEGYSVSREKKERFSLILESASTNQTSMYLCASSVNSGGNTIYFGEGSWLTVV.

This clone has just a few counts. This sequence joins TRBV11-2 and TRBJ1-2; D possibly corresponds to TRBD1 (5 bases). This CDR3 has 14 residues. Trimming cost V 1 base and J 6 bases, with 12 bases left between them. CDR1 SGHAT and CDR2 FQNNGV come from the germline V gene. DNA for the CDR3: TGTGCCAGCAGCTTAGTGGGATGGGGCAATGGCTACACCTTC. Protein product: CASSLVGWGNGYTF.

The J gene is TRBJ1-1, the V gene TRBV7-3; TRBD1 agrees at 8 bases. The CDR3 length is 14 residues. CDR1 and CDR2 (germline): SGHTA, FQGTGA. J lost 4 bases, V lost 3 bases, and 4 bases had no gene match. The CDR3: CASSLGQVGTEAFF. DNA for the CDR3: TGTGCCAGCAGCTTGGGACAGGTGGGCACTGAAGCTTTCTTT.

The chain employs TRBV6-6 and TRBJ1-1; D not resolved. The CDR3 covers 13 residues. Germline V gives CDR1 MNHNY, CDR2 SVGAGI (reference sequence). Trimming left V 2 bases short and J 2 bases short, with 6 bases between. The DNA for the CDR3 is TGTGCCAGCAGTTACGGGATAAACACTGAAGCTTTCTTT. Translating it yields CASSYGINTEAFF.

The chain employs TRBV30 and TRBJ2-5; possible D gene TRBD2, 7 bases. This CDR3 comprises 13 residues. Germline values: CDR1 GTSNPN, CDR2 SVGIG (reference sequence). The CDR3 loop reads CAWRGGARETQYF. The CDR3 bases are TGTGCGTGGCGTGGGGGGGCTCGGGAGACCCAGTACTTC. The full variable domain, with the rest looked up from reference TRBV30 and TRBJ2-5, is SQTIHQWPATLVQPVGSPLSLECTVEGTSNPNLYWYRQAAGRGLQLLFYSVGIGQISSEVPQNLSASRPQDRQFILSSKKLLLSDSGFYLCAWRGGARETQYFGPGTRLLVL.

The chain uses TRBV9 and TRBJ1-1; D unresolved. CDR1 is SGDLS and CDR2 is YYNGEE in the germline V gene. The CDR3 contains 15 residues. V gave up 0 bases and J gave up 1 base, with 10 bases separating them. CDR3 sequence (DNA): TGTGCCAGCAGCGTAGGTTCGAATAAGAACACTGAAGCTTTCTTT. Translating it yields CASSVGSNKNTEAFF.

V is TRBV6-5 and J is TRBJ2-6; D unresolved. The CDR3 totals 15 residues. Trimming stripped 6 bases from V and 0 bases from J, with 9 bases between. Per germline, CDR1 MNHEY and CDR2 SVGAGI. The CDR3 protein is CASRTTNSGANVLTF. The CDR3 nucleotides are TGTGCCAGCAGGACCACTAACTCTGGGGCCAACGTCCTGACTTTC.